One sample yielded the 12 T cell receptor beta chains listed below, sequenced in a study of blood T cell repertoires in COVID-19. Profiled with immunoSEQ multiplex PCR; TCRdb holds only in-frame clones, not every one. The sample shows around 80,000 clones, more than 65% of them seen only once. Sequenced sample: peripheral blood. These receptors were taken from an elderly man with acute or convalescent COVID-19.

The chain links TRBV2 to TRBJ2-1; 10 bases align to TRBD2. There are 15 residues in the CDR3. Trimming took 2 bases from V and 3 from J; bases not matched to a gene: 1. The germline V gene has CDR1 SNHLY and CDR2 FYNNEI. The CDR3 DNA follows: TGTGCCAGCAGTGAAAAGCGGGGGGGCTACAATGAGCAGTTCTTC. Translation gives CASSEKRGGYNEQFF.

V is TRBV2 and J is TRBJ2-5; 7 positions agree with TRBD1. In germline, CDR1 is SNHLY, CDR2 FYNNEI. J lost 1 base, V lost 6 bases, and 8 bases had no gene match. There are 15 residues in the CDR3. CDR3: CASRATGAPQETQYF. The DNA of the CDR3 is TGTGCCAGCAGGGCCACAGGGGCCCCCCAAGAGACCCAGTACTTC.

V is TRBV3-1 (or the pseudogene TRBV3-2) and J is TRBJ1-2; D not resolved. CDR3 length: 16 residues. Germline CDR1 is LGHDT and CDR2 is YNNKEL (reference sequence). V was trimmed by 4 bases and J by 0 bases, leaving 15 bases between them. For the CDR3, the DNA is TGTGCCAGCAGCCCCCCCGGGGAGACTGCTAACTATGGCTACACCTTC. Translation: CASSPPGETANYGYTF.

This sequence joins TRBV3-1 (or the pseudogene TRBV3-2) and TRBJ1-3; 7 bases match TRBD1. Germline V gene sequence: CDR1 LGHDT, CDR2 YNNKEL (reference sequence). The CDR3 consists of 12 residues. The V segment lost 0 bases and the J segment 14 bases; nucleotides outside the gene matches: 4. The CDR3 loop is CASSQEGQRLYF. The CDR3 DNA reads as TGTGCCAGCAGCCAAGAGGGACAGCGATTATATTTT.

J is TRBJ1-5 and V is TRBV10-2; 8 bases are shared with TRBD1. The CDR3 extends over 16 amino acids. The V gene's germline CDR1 is WSHSY and CDR2 SAAADI. V lost 5 bases to trimming and J lost 5 bases; unmatched junction nucleotides: 11. CDR3 sequence reads: CASSKTRTGFDQPQHF. CDR3 in DNA: TGCGCCAGCAGTAAAACAAGGACAGGGTTCGATCAGCCCCAGCATTTT.

This chain joins TRBV18 and TRBJ1-2; D call uncertain. The CDR3 spans 13 residues. Looked up from germline, CDR1 is KGHSH and CDR2 is LQKENI. V was clipped by 3 bases and J by 2 bases, with 7 bases between them. The DNA of the CDR3 is TGTGCCAGCTCACCGGCCGGGAACTATGGCTACACCTTC. Translating it yields CASSPAGNYGYTF.

This chain joins TRBV7-8 and TRBJ1-5, with D hard to call. From germline, CDR1 is SGHVS and CDR2 FQNEAQ. The CDR3 has 14 amino acids. Trimming left V 5 bases short and J 0 bases short, with 8 bases between. This CDR3 is CASSLTASNQPQHF. CDR3 DNA sequence: TGTGCCAGCAGCCTTACAGCTAGCAATCAGCCCCAGCATTTT.

This CDR3 is CASRDAGNEQFF. CDR3 sequence (DNA): TGTGCCAGCCGTGACGCGGGGAATGAGCAGTTCTTC. The chain recombines TRBV10-3 with TRBJ2-1; weak D call: TRBD2 (6 bases). Trimming pared 10 bases from V and 7 bases from J, leaving 14 bases between. This CDR3 is 12 amino acids long. Germline V gene sequence: CDR1 ENHRY, CDR2 SYGVKD.

J is TRBJ1-2 and V is TRBV7-9; D is ambiguous. This CDR3 is 14 amino acids long. The V gene lost 4 bases and the J gene lost 4 bases, with 13 bases spanning the gap. Per the germline V gene, CDR1 is SEHNR and CDR2 is FQNEAQ (reference sequence). CDR3 loop: CASSWERPTYGYTF. The CDR3 bases are TGTGCCAGCAGCTGGGAGCGCCCCACCTATGGCTACACCTTC. The full variable domain, in which reference TRBV7-9 and TRBJ1-2 provide the parts outside the CDR3, is DTGVSQNPRHKITKRGQNVTFRCDPISEHNRLYWYRQTLGQGPEFLTYFQNEAQLEKSRLLSDRFSAERPKGSFSTLEIQRTEQGDSAMYLCASSWERPTYGYTFGSGTRLTVV.

This sequence joins TRBV6-5 and TRBJ1-1; the D is unclear. The V and J ends lost 0 bases and 7 bases respectively, with 12 bases between them. The CDR3 has 14 amino acids. The germline V gene encodes CDR1 MNHEY and CDR2 SVGAGI. The DNA for the CDR3 is TGTGCCAGCAGTTACTCCCAAGGCGGATATGAAGCTTTCTTT. It specifies CASSYSQGGYEAFF.

The chain combines TRBV18 with TRBJ1-1; D is ambiguous. Germline V gene sequence: CDR1 KGHSH, CDR2 LQKENI. This CDR3 contains 15 residues. V was pared by 3 bases and J by 1 base, with 12 bases between. The CDR3, as DNA: TGTGCCAGCTCACCCACAGACCGATCGAACACTGAAGCTTTCTTT. Amino acids: CASSPTDRSNTEAFF.

The rearrangement joins TRBV9 to TRBJ1-3; TRBD1 agrees at 7 bases. CDR3 length equals 16 residues. The junction had 7 bases not matched to a gene; V was cut back by 4 bases and J by 0 bases. Germline V CDR1 and CDR2: SGDLS, YYNGEE. The CDR3 region is CASSPRTGRSGNTIYF. The CDR3 bases are TGTGCCAGCAGCCCTCGGACAGGACGCTCTGGAAACACCATATATTTT.